This TCR beta chain stems from a study of OX40 agonist ivuxolimab in advanced cancers. Germline V lookup: CDR1 SQVTM, CDR2 ANQGSEA. Trimming removed 7 bases at V and 3 bases at J, with 15 bases between. The CDR3 sequence is 13 residues long. Clones were sequenced by immunoSEQ multiplex PCR, and TCRdb holds only the in-frame ones, with some missing. The table includes 45,000 to 50,000 clones, 87% detected once. The V gene is TRBV29-1, the J gene TRBJ1-2; weak D call: TRBD1 (5 bases). The starting material was CD4+ or CD8+ T cells sorted from blood, obtained in a trial of the OX40 agonist ivuxolimab. The TCR was taken from an adult with an advanced solid tumor such as melanoma, head and neck, liver or kidney cancer. This CDR3 reads CSAVVGTDYGYTF. The CDR3 DNA sequence: TGCAGCGCCGTTGTCGGGACCGACTATGGCTACACCTTC.